This T cell receptor beta chain was identified during a study of Siglec-9 on CD8 T cells in melanoma. V gave up 5 bases and J gave up 6 bases, with 16 bases separating them. The length of the CDR3 is 14 residues. Germline assignment: CDR1 LNHDA and CDR2 SQIVND (reference sequence). Profiling relied on immunoSEQ multiplex PCR, and the TCRdb table lists in-frame clones only, not all of them. The sample lists more than 25,000 clones; 80% were seen once. The source material was Siglec-9- CD8+ T cells sorted from blood. The sequence came from a human donor in good health. The rearrangement uses TRBV19 and TRBJ1-2; no definite D call. This CDR3 reads CASSPRNPSHGYTF. The DNA for the CDR3 is TGTGCCAGTAGTCCCAGGAATCCCTCTCATGGCTACACCTTC.